The 13 T cell receptor beta chains below were found in one sample sequenced in a study of shared clonotypes between healthy human individuals. Profiling relied on immunoSEQ multiplex PCR, and the TCRdb table lists in-frame clones only, not all of them. The sample comprises 1.6 million or so clones, roughly 98.5% of which are singletons, and roughly 0.36% rests with the top ten. The sample taken for sequencing was naive CD4+ T cells sorted from blood. This sample's subset: CD45RA+ positively selected. These receptors all come from a man aged 30-40 years in good health.

V and J are TRBV28 and TRBJ2-7, with D tentatively TRBD1 (8 bases). Germline V gene lookup returns CDR1 MDHEN and CDR2 SYDVKM. Trimming stripped 6 bases from V and 0 bases from J, with 24 bases between. CDR3 length equals 18 residues. CDR3 bases: TGTGCCAGCAGCCCCTGGACAGGGAGGGGGCTAAGCTCCTACGAGCAGTACTTC. As protein: CASSPWTGRGLSSYEQYF.

The CDR3 DNA follows: TGCGCCAGCAGCCCGGGGACAGGGGCCAGCCTCTACGAGCAGTACTTC. This gives the protein CASSPGTGASLYEQYF. The chain joins TRBV5-1 to TRBJ2-7, with 10 bases identical to TRBD1. Germline loops: CDR1 SGHRS, CDR2 YFSETQ. This CDR3 has 16 amino acids. Trimming took 4 bases from V and 3 from J; bases not matched to a gene: 10.

This clone was seen once. The rearrangement joins TRBV5-1 to TRBJ2-7; TRBD2 matches 7 bases. With 0 bases clipped from V and 2 bases from J, the junction kept 8 bases outside the gene matches. CDR1 SGHRS and CDR2 YFSETQ come from the germline V gene. The CDR3 runs to 16 residues. This CDR3 is CASSLDSTSFPYEQYF. CDR3 sequence (DNA): TGCGCCAGCAGCTTGGATTCGACTAGCTTTCCCTACGAGCAGTACTTC.

CDR3 region: CASNPQGAGETQYF. In DNA form, the CDR3 reads TGTGCCAGCAACCCACAGGGGGCAGGGGAGACCCAGTACTTC. This chain joins TRBV9 and TRBJ2-5; 9 bases agree with TRBD1. Trimming at V came to 6 bases and at J to 5 bases, leaving 8 bases not matched to a gene. The CDR3 has 14 amino acids. CDR1 is SGDLS and CDR2 is YYNGEE in the germline V gene.

This clone showed up just once. This sequence joins TRBV11-2 and TRBJ2-3, with TRBD2 matching over 7 bases. The CDR3 has 16 amino acids. CDR1 is SGHAT, CDR2 FQNNGV, per germline. With 1 base clipped from V and 3 bases from J, the junction kept 7 bases outside the gene matches. The CDR3 bases are TGTGCCAGCAGCTTAGTGGGCGGGAGAGGGACAGATACGCAGTATTTT. It yields the protein CASSLVGGRGTDTQYF.

As DNA, the CDR3 is TGTGCCAGTAGTATACGGGACAGGGGTCAGCCCCAGCATTTT. Its protein product is CASSIRDRGQPQHF. The rearrangement uses TRBV19 and TRBJ1-5; the match to TRBD1 covers 10 bases. This CDR3 has 14 residues. Trimming removed 2 bases from V and 6 bases from J; junction bases left unmatched: 1. Germline-derived CDR1 and CDR2 are LNHDA and SQIVND (reference sequence).

The rearrangement joins TRBV6-5 to TRBJ2-7; 8 bases agree with TRBD1. J was trimmed by 5 bases and V by 4 bases; bases with no gene match: 13. Germline loops: CDR1 MNHEY, CDR2 SVGAGI. This CDR3 spans 16 amino acids. CDR3 in amino acids: CASSSRGQGAFHEQYF. CDR3 nucleotides: TGTGCCAGCAGTTCACGAGGACAGGGTGCCTTCCACGAGCAGTACTTC.

In its sample, this clone was seen once. The genes are TRBV10-3 and TRBJ2-3; weak D call: TRBD2 (6 bases). This CDR3 has 17 residues. The germline CDR1 and CDR2 sequences are ENHRY and SYGVKD. Trimming removed 2 bases at V and 2 bases at J, with 17 bases between. DNA for the CDR3: TGTGCCATCAGTGAGGCGACTAGAAGCCCCCCCACAGATACGCAGTATTTT. Translating gives CAISEATRSPPTDTQYF.

J is TRBJ2-2 and V is TRBV5-6; D possibly matches TRBD1 or TRBD2 (5 bases each). Germline V CDR1 and CDR2: SGHDT, YYEEEE. This CDR3 comprises 15 residues. V shed 4 bases and J shed 6 bases, with 16 bases lying between them. Here the CDR3 DNA reads TGTGCCAGCAGCCCATTACTAGGGGTGGCCGGGGAGCTGTTTTTT. Its translation is CASSPLLGVAGELFF.

This rearrangement joins TRBV6-4 to TRBJ2-3; D not certain. The germline CDR1 and CDR2 sequences are MRHNA and SNTAGT. The CDR3 consists of 15 residues. With 7 bases removed from V and 0 bases from J, the gap between germline ends came to 14 bases. The CDR3 bases are TGTGCCAGCATCCGTGCCTTCATCAGCACAGATACGCAGTATTTT. Its translation is CASIRAFISTDTQYF.

The gene calls are TRBV7-2 and TRBJ2-3; D remains ambiguous. Per the germline V gene, CDR1 is SGHTA and CDR2 is FQGNSA. The V end was cut by 1 base, the J end by 7 bases, with 12 bases between. The CDR3 is 14 residues long. CDR3 region: CASSLDRAGHTQYF. CDR3 DNA sequence: TGTGCCAGCAGCTTAGACAGAGCCGGGCATACGCAGTATTTT. The complete variable domain, with remaining parts taken from reference TRBV7-2 and TRBJ2-3, reads GAGVSQSPSNKVTEKGKDVELRCDPISGHTALYWYRQSLGQGLEFLIYFQGNSAPDKSGLPSDRFSAERTGGSVSTLTIQRTQQEDSAVYLCASSLDRAGHTQYFGPGTRLTVL.

This sequence joins TRBV6-1 and TRBJ1-2; no firm D call. This CDR3 contains 14 residues. V was trimmed by 7 bases and J by 4 bases, leaving 16 bases between them. CDR1 is MNHNS, CDR2 SASEGT, per germline. The CDR3 DNA reads as TGTGCCAGCACCACGACCAAACCTCTCTATGGCTACACCTTC. It specifies CASTTTKPLYGYTF.

Regarding this clone: Other DNA sequences in this sample translate to the same CDR3. This chain joins TRBV6-5 and TRBJ2-7; TRBD1 matches 8 bases. Germline CDR1 MNHEY, CDR2 SVGAGI. V shed 6 bases and J 4 bases; nucleotides not matched to a gene: 5. CDR3 length: 13 residues. This CDR3 reads CASSRQGSYEQYF. The CDR3 DNA sequence: TGTGCCAGCAGCCGACAGGGGAGTTACGAGCAGTACTTC.